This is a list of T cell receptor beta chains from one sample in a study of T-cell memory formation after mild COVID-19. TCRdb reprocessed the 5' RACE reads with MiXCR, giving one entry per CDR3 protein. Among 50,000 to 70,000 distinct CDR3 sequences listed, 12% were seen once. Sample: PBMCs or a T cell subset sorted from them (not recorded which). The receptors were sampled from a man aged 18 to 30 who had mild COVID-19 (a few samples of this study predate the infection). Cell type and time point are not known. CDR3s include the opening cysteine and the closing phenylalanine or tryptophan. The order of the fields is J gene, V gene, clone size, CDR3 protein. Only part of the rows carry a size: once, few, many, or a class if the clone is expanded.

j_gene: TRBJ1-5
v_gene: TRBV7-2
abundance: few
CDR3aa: CASSFTGGRSNQPQHF

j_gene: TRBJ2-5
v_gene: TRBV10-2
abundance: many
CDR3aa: CASSEEGGETQYF

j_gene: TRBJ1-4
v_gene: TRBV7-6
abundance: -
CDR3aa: CASSLGQGYEKLFF

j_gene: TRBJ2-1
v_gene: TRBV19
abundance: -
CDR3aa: CASSRRSTDEQFF

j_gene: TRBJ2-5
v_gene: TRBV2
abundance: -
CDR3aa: CASTPGQGQTQYF

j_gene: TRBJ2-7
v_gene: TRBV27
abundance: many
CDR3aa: CASSSRGVGPYEQYF

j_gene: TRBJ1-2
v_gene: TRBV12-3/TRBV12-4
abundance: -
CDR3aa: CATIRGGSNYGYTF

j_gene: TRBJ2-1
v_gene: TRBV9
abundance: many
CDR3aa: CASSVGLAGSSYNEQFF

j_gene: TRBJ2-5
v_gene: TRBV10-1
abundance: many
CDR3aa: CASSEQYQETQYF

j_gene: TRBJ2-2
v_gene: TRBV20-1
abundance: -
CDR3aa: CKHRLAGNTGELFF

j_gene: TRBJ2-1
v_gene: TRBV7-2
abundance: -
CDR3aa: CASSWRGGQSNEQFF

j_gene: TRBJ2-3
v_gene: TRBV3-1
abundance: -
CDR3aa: CATREGRSTDTQYF

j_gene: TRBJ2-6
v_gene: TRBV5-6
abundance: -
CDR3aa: CASRKGPVTSGANVLTF

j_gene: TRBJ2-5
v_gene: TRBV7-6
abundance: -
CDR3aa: CASSLESPFKETQYF

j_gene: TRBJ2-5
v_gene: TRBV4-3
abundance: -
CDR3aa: CASSQGTGGQETQYF

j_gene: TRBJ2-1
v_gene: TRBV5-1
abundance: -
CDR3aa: CASAGQGADEQFF

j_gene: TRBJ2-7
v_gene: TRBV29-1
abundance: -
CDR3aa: CSVEGFQRGGRDF

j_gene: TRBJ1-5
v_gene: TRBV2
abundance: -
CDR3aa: CASTGQGAGQPQHF

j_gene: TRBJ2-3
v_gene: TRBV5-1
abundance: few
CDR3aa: CASSPAGGPGDSRDTQYF

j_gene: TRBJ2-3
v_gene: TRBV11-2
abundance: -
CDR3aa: CASSLNRVTDTQYF

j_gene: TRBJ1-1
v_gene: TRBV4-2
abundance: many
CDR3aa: CASSPHREAEAFF

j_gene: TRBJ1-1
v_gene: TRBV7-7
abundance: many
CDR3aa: CASSVDRGTEAFF

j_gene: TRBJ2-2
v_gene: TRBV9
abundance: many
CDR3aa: CASSPRKTSGTGELFF

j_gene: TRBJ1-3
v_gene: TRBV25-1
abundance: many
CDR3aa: CASSPGHTGNTIYF

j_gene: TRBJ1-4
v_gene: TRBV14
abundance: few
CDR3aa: CASSQGARGGEKLFF

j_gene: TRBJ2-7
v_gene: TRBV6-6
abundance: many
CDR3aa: CASSLRTGPGPYEQYF

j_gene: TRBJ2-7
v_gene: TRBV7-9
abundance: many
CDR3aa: CASSLRGQGSLYFF

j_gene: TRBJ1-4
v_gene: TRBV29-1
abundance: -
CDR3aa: CSVRGRTNEKLFF

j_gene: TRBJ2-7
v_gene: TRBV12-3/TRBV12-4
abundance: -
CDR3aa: CASSPGLAGGPTEQYF

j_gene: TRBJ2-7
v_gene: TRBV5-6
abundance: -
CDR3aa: CASSLDSPLSEQYF

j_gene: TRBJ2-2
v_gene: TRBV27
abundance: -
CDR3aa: CASTLLGVGGELFF

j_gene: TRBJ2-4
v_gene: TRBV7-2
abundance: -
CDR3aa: CASSLYLIGTSGSIQYF

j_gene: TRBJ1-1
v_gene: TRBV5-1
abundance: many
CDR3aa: CASRAELSMNTEAFF

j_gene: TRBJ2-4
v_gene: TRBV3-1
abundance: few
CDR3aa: CASSPVPGAGNIQYF

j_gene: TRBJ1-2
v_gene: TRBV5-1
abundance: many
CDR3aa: CASSPSGGDYGYTF

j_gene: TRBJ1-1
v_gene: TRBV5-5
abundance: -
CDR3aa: CASSLGTNTEAFF

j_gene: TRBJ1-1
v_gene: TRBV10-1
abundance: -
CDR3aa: CASTHGAGTEAFF

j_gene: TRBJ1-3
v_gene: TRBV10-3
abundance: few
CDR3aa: CAIGGNTIYF

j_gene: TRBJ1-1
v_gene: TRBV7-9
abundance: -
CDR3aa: CASSSGWGDGTEAFF

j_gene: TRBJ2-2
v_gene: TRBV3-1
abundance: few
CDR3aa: CASSPHGANTGELFF

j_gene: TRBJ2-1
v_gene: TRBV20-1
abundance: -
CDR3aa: CSAGGPGEQFF

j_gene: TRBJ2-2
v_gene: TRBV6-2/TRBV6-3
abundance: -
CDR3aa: CASTLQAGKNTGELFF

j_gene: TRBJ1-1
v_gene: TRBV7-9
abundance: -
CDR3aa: CASSLLVRAFF

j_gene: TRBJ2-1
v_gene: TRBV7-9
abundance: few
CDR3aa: CASSSRRLVSYEQFF

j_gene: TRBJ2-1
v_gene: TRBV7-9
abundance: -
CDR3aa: CASSVRGSGSEQFF

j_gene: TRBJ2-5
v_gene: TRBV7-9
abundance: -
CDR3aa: CASSLERAWETQYF

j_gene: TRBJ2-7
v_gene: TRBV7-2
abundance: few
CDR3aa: CASSLGSLAVKQYF

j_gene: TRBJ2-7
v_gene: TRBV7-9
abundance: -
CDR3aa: CASSSKTGRNYEQYF